The clone carrying this T cell receptor beta chain came up many times. Its antigen remains unknown. These data originate in a study of human T cells and chemical hapten exposure. General study points: There was no change with DPC sensitization in TCRs above 1 in 1000 frequency.

Germline trimming cut 6 bases from V and 4 bases from J; bases unmatched to any gene: 5. The CDR3 is 13 residues long. Unique molecular identifiers were attached to individual cDNA molecules within the library. Per the original methods: A per-sample median of around 100,000 TCRs was observed, with a range of roughly 20,000 to 690,600. TCRdb recomputed calls from the 5' RACE reads with MiXCR, one row per CDR3 protein. V and J calls and clone size were set by TCRdb, not the authors. Among about 140,000 distinct CDR3 sequences listed, around 4% were seen once. Whole blood, unfractionated, served as the material for total RNA extraction.

The receptor was isolated from a female donor in good health. The V and J genes are TRBV12-3 or TRBV12-4 and TRBJ1-1; 7 bases align to TRBD1. The CDR3 nucleotides are TGTGCCAGCAGCCTGGGACAGAGCACTGAAGCTTTCTTT. Its translation: CASSLGQSTEAFF.